The clone carrying this TCR beta chain was counted only a few times. This entry comes from a study of T cells in localized non-small cell lung cancer. Germline CDR1 and CDR2: MDHEN and SYDVKM. This CDR3 region has 15 residues. Losses at the gene ends were 4 bases for V and 2 bases for J; bases not matched to a gene: 3. Assay: immunoSEQ multiplex PCR; the TCRdb copy retains only in-frame clones and omits some. Of 25,000 to 35,000 clones in the sample, 80% to 90% were seen once. The receptor was isolated from a woman aged 40-69 years with stage I lung adenocarcinoma. The rearrangement uses TRBV28 and TRBJ2-3; the match to TRBD2 covers 10 bases. This material consisted of peripheral blood, taken before any cancer treatment. CDR3 DNA sequence: TGTGCCAGCAGTTCGGGACTAGCGTTCACAGATACGCAGTATTTT. It yields the protein CASSSGLAFTDTQYF.